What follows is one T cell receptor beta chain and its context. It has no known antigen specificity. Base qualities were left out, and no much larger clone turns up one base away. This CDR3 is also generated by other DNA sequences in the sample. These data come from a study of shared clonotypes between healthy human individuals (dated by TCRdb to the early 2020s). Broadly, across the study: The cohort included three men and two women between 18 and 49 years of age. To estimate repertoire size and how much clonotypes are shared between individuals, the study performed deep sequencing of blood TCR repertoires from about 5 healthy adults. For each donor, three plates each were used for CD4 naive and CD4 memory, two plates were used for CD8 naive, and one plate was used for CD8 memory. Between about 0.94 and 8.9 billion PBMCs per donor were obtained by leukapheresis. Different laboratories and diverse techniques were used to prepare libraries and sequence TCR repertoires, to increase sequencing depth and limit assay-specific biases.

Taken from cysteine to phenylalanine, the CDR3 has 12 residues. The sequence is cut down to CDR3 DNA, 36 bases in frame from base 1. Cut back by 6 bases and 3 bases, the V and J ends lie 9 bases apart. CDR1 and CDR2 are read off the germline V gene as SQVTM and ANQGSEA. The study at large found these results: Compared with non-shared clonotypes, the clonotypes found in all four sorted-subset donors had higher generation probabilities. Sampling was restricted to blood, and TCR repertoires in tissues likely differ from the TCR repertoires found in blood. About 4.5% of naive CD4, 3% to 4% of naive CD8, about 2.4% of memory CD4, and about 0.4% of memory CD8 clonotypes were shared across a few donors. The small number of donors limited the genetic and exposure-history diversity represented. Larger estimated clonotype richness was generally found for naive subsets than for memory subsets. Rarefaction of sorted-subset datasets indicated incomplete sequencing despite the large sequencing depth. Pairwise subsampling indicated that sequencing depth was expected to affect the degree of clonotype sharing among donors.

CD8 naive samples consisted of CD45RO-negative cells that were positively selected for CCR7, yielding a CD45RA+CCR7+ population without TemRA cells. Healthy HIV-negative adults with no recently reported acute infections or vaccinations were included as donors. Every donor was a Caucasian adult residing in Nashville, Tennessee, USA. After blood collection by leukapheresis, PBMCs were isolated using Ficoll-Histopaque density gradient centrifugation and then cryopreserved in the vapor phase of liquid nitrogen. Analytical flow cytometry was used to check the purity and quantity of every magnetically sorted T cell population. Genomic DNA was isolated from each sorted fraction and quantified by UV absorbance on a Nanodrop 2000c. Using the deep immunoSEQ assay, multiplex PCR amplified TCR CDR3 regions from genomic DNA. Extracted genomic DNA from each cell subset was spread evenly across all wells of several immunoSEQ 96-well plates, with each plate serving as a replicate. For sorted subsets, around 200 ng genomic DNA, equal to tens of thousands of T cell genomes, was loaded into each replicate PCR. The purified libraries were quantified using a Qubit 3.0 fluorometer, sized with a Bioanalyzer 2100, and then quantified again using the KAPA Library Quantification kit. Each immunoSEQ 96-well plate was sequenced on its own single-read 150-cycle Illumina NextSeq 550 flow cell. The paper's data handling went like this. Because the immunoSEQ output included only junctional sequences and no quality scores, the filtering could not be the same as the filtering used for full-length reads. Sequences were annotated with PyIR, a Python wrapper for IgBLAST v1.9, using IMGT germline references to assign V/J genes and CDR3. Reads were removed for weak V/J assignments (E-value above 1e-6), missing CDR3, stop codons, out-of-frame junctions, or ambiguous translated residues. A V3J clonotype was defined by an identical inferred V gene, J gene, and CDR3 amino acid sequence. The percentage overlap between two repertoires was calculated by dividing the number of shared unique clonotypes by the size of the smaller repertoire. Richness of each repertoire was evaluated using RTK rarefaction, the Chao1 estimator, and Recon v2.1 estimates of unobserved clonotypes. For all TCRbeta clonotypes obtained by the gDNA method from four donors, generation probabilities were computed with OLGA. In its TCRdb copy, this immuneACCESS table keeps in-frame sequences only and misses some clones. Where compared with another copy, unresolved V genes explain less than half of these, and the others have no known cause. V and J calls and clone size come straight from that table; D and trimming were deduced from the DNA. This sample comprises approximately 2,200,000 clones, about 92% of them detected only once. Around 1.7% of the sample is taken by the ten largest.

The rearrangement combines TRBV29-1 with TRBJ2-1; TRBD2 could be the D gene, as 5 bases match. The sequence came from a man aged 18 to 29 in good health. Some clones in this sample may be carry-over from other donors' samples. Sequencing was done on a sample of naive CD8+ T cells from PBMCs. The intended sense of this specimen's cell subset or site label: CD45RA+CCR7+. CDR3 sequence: CSVRTGYNEQFF. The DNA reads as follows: TGCAGCGTAAGGACTGGCTACAATGAGCAGTTCTTC.